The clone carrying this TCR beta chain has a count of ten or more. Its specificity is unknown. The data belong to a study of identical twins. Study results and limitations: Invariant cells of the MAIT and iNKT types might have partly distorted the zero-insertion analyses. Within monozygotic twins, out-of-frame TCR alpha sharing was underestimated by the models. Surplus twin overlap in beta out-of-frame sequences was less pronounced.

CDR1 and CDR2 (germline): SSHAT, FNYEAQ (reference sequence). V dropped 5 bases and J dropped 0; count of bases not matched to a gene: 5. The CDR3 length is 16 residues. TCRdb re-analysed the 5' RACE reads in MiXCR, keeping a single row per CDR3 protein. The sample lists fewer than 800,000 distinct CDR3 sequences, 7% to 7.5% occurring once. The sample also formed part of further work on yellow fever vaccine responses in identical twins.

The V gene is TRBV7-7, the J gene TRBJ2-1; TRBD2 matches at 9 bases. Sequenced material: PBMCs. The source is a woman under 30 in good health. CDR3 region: CASSKIAGASYNEQFF. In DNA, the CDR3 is TGTGCCAGCAGCAAAATAGCGGGAGCCTCCTACAATGAGCAGTTCTTC. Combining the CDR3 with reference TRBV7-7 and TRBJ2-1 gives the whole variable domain GAGVSQSPRYKVTKRGQDVTLRCDPISSHATLYWYQQALGQGPEFLTYFNYEAQPDKSGLPSDRFSAERPEGSISTLTIQRTEQRDSAMYRCASSKIAGASYNEQFFGPGTRLTVL.